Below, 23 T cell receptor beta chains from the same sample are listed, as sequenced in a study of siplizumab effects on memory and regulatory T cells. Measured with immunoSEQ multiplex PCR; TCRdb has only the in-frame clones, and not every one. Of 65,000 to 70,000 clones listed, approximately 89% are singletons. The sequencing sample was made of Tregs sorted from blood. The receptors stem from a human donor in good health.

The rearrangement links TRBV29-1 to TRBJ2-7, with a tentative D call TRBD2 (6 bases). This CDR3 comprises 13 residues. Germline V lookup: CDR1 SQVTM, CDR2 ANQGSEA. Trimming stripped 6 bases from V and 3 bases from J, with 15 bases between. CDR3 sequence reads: CSVLTGLHYEQYF. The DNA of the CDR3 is TGCAGCGTCCTAACGGGACTTCACTACGAGCAGTACTTC.

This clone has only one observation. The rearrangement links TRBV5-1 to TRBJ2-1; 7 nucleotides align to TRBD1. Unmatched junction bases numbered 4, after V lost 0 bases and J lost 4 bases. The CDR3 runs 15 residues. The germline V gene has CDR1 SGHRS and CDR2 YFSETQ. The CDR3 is CASSLGQGTYNEQFF. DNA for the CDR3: TGCGCCAGCAGCTTGGGACAGGGAACATACAATGAGCAGTTCTTC.

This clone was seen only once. Here the CDR3 DNA reads TGTGCCAGCAGCCATCGACTAGCCGCCGGGGCCAACGTCCTGACTTTC. Encoded protein: CASSHRLAAGANVLTF. The chain couples TRBV4-2 to TRBJ2-6; 7 bases agree with TRBD2. Per germline, CDR1 LGHNA and CDR2 YNFKEQ. V lost 3 bases and J lost 4; bases outside the gene matches: 6. The CDR3 extends over 16 amino acids.

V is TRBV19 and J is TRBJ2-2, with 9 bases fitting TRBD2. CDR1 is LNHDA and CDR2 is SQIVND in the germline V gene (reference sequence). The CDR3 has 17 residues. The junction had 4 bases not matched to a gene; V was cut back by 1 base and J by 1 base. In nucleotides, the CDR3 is TGTGCCAGTAGTATAGGTATACTAGCGGGGAACACCGGGGAGCTGTTTTTT. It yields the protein CASSIGILAGNTGELFF.

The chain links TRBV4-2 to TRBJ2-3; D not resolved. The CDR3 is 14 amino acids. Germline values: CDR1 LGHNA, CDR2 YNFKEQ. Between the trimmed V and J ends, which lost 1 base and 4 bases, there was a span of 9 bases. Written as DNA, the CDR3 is TGTGCCAGCAGCCAAGCAGATAGATCAGATACGCAGTATTTT. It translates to CASSQADRSDTQYF.

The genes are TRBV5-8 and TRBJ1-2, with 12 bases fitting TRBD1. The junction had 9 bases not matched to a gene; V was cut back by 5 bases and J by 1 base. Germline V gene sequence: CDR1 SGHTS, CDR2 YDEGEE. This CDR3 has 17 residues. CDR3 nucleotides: TGTGCCAGCAGGAGATCGGGGACAGGGGGCCTTAACTATGGCTACACCTTC. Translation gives CASRRSGTGGLNYGYTF. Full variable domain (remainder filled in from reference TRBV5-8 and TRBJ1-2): EAGVTQSPTHLIKTRGQQATLRCSPISGHTSVYWYQQALGLGLQFLLWYDEGEERNRGNFPPRFSGRQFPNYSSELNVNALELEDSALYLCASRRSGTGGLNYGYTFGSGTRLTVV.

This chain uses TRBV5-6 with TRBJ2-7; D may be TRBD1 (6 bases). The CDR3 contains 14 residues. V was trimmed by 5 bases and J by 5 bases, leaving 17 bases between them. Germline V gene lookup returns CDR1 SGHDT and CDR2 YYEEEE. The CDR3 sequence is CASRTNNRDDEQYF. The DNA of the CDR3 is TGTGCCAGCAGGACCAATAACAGGGACGACGAGCAGTACTTC. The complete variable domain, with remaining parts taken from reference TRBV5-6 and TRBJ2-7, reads DAGVTQSPTHLIKTRGQQVTLRCSPKSGHDTVSWYQQALGQGPQFIFQYYEEEERQRGNFPDRFSGHQFPNYSSELNVNALLLGDSALYLCASRTNNRDDEQYFGPGTRLTVT.

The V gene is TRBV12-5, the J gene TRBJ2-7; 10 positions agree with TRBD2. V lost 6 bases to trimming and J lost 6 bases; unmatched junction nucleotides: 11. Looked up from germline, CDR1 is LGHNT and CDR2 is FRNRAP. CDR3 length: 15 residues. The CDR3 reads CASGYLAGVTGEQYF. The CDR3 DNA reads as TGTGCTAGTGGCTACCTAGCGGGAGTAACTGGCGAGCAGTACTTC.

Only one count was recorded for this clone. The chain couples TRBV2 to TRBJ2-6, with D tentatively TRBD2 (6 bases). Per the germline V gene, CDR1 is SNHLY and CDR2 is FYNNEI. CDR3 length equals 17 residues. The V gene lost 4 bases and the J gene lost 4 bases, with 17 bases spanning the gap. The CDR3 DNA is TGTGCCAGCAGTGGGGCCTGGAGGGGATCGGGGGCCAACGTCCTGACTTTC. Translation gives CASSGAWRGSGANVLTF. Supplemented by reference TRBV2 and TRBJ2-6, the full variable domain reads EPEVTQTPSHQVTQMGQEVILRCVPISNHLYFYWYRQILGQKVEFLVSFYNNEISEKSEIFDDQFSVERPDGSNFTLKIRSTKLEDSAMYFCASSGAWRGSGANVLTFGAGSRLTVL.

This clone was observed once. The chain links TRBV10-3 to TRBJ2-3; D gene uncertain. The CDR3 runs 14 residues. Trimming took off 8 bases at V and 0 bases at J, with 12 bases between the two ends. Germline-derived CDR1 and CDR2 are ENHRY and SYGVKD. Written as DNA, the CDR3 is TGTGCCATCCGTTCATGGGGTAGCACAGATACGCAGTATTTT. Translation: CAIRSWGSTDTQYF.

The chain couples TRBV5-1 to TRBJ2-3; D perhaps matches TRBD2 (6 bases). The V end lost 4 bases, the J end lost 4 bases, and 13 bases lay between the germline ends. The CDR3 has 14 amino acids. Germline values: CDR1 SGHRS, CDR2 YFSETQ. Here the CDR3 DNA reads TGCGCCAGCAGCCAGCAGGGAGGCGCAGATACGCAGTATTTT. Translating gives CASSQQGGADTQYF.

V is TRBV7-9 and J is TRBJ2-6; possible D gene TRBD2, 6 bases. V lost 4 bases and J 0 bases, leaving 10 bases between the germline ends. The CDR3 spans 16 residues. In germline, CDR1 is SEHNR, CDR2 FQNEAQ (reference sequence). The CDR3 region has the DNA TGTGCCAGCAGCTCGGGACTGCGCTCTGGGGCCAACGTCCTGACTTTC. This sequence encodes CASSSGLRSGANVLTF. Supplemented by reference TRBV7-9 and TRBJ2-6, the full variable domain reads DTGVSQNPRHKITKRGQNVTFRCDPISEHNRLYWYRQTLGQGPEFLTYFQNEAQLEKSRLLSDRFSAERPKGSFSTLEIQRTEQGDSAMYLCASSSGLRSGANVLTFGAGSRLTVL.

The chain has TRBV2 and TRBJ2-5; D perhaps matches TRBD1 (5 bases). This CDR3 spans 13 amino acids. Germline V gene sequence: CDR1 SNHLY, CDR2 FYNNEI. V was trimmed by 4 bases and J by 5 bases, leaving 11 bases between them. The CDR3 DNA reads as TGTGCCAGCAGTGTTCGCCCAGGGGAGACCCAGTACTTC. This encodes CASSVRPGETQYF.

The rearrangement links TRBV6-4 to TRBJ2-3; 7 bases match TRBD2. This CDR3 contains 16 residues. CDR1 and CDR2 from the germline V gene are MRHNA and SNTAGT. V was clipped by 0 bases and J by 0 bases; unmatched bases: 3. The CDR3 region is CASSDSVAGSTDTQYF. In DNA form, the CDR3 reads TGTGCCAGCAGTGACTCTGTAGCGGGTAGCACAGATACGCAGTATTTT.

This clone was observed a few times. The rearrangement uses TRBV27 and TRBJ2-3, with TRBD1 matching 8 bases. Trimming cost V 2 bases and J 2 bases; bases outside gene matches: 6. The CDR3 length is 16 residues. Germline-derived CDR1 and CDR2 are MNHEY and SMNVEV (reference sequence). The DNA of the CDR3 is TGTGCCAGCAGTTTACAAAGGACAGGGTACACAGATACGCAGTATTTT. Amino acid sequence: CASSLQRTGYTDTQYF.

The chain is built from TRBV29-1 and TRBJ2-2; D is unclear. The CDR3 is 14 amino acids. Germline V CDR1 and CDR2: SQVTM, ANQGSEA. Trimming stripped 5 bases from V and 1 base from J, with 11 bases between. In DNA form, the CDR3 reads TGCAGCGTTACTGGCGGTGGGAACACCGGGGAGCTGTTTTTT. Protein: CSVTGGGNTGELFF.

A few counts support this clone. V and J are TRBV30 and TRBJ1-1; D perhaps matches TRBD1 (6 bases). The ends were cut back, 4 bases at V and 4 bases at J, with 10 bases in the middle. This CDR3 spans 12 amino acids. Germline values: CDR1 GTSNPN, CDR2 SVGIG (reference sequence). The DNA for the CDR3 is TGTGCCTGGACAGGGGTTGGCACTGAAGCTTTCTTT. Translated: CAWTGVGTEAFF.

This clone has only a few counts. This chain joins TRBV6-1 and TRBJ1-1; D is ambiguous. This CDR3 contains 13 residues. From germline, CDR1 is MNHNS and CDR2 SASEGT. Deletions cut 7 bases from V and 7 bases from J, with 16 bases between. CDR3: CASMGTQRFEAFF. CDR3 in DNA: TGTGCCAGCATGGGAACTCAGCGATTTGAAGCTTTCTTT.

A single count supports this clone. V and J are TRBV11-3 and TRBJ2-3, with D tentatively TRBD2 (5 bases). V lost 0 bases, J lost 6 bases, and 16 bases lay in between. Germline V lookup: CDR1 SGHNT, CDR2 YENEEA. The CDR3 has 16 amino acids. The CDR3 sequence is CASSLDVANLGDTQYF. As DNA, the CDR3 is TGTGCCAGCAGCTTAGACGTAGCGAACCTCGGGGATACGCAGTATTTT. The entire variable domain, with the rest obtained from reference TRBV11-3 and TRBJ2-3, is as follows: EAGVVQSPRYKIIEKKQPVAFWCNPISGHNTLYWYLQNLGQGPELLIRYENEEAVDDSQLPKDRFSAERLKGVDSTLKIQPAELGDSAVYLCASSLDVANLGDTQYFGPGTRLTVL.

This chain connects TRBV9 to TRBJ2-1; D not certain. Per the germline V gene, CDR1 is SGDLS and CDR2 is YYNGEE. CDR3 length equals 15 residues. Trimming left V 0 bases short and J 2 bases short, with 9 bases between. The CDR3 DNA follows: TGTGCCAGCAGCGTAGTAGGAGACCCCTACAATGAGCAGTTCTTC. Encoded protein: CASSVVGDPYNEQFF. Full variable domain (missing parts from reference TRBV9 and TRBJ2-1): DSGVTQTPKHLITATGQRVTLRCSPRSGDLSVYWYQQSLDQGLQFLIQYYNGEERAKGNILERFSAQQFPDLHSELNLSSLELGDSALYFCASSVVGDPYNEQFFGPGTRLTVL.

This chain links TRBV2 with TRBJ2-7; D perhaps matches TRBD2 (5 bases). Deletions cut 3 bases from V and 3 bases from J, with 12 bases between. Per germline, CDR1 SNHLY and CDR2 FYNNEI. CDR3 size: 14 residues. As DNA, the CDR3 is TGTGCCAGCAGTGATAGTGTAGGGAGCTACGAGCAGTACTTC. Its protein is CASSDSVGSYEQYF.

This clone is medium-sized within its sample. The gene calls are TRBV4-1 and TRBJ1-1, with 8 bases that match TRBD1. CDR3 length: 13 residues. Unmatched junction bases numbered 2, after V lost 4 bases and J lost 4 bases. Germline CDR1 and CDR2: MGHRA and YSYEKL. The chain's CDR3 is CASSPGGLTEAFF. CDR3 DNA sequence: TGCGCCAGCAGCCCAGGGGGCCTCACTGAAGCTTTCTTT.

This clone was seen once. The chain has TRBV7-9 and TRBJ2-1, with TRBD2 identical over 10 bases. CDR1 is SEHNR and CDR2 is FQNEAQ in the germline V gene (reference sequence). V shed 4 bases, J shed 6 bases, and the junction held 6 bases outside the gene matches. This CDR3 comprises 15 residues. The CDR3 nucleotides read TGTGCCAGCAGCTCTAGCGGGAGCTTTTTCAATGAGCAGTTCTTC. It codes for CASSSSGSFFNEQFF.